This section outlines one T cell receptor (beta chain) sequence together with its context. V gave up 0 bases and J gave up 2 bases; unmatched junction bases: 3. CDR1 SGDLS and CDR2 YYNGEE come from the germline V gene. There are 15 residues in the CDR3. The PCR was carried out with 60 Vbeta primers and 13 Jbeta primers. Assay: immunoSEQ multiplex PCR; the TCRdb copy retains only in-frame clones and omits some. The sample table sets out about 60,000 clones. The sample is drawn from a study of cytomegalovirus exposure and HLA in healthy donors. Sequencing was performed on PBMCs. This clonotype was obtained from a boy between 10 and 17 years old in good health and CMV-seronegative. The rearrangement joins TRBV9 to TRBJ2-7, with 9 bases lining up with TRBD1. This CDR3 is CASSVADRGAYEQYF. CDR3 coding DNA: TGTGCCAGCAGCGTAGCAGACAGGGGGGCCTACGAGCAGTACTTC.